A single sample gave rise to the 13 T cell receptor beta chains below, sequenced in a study of Graves' ophthalmopathy and Graves' hyperthyroidism. Amplification from RNA transcripts yielded the TCR beta CDR3 regions. Scientists carried out first-round RT-PCR using HTBI primers and then a second-round multiplex PCR. TCRdb redid the calling of the multiplex PCR reads with MiXCR, one entry per CDR3 protein. The profile shows some 410,000 distinct CDR3 sequences, around a fifth of them singletons. Sequencing input: peripheral blood. The receptor set was obtained from a woman under 30 with stable Graves' hyperthyroidism.

There are a few counts of this clonotype. J is TRBJ2-4 and V is TRBV30, with D possibly matching TRBD1 (5 bases). CDR1 is GTSNPN, CDR2 SVGIG, per germline (reference sequence). Trimming cost V 3 bases and J 0 bases, with 12 bases left between them. The CDR3 runs to 15 residues. The CDR3 nucleotides are TGTGCCTGGAGGGGGAACAGGTTAGCCAAAAACATTCAGTACTTC. This encodes CAWRGNRLAKNIQYF.

In its sample, this clonotype was seen many times. The CDR3 here is CASSLEGGGSRYF. The CDR3 DNA reads as TGTGCCAGCAGCTTAGAGGGCGGGGGATCGCGGTACTTC. The gene calls are TRBV7-9 and TRBJ2-7; 7 nucleotides agree with TRBD2. The germline V gene has CDR1 SEHNR and CDR2 FQNEAQ (reference sequence). The CDR3 has 13 amino acids. Losses at the gene ends were 1 base for V and 12 bases for J; bases not matched to a gene: 9.

There are many counts of this clonotype. This chain links TRBV27 with TRBJ2-7, with 7 positions matching TRBD1. The germline V gene has CDR1 MNHEY and CDR2 SMNVEV (reference sequence). The V segment lost 5 bases and the J segment 0 bases; nucleotides outside the gene matches: 4. There are 14 residues in the CDR3. Here the CDR3 DNA reads TGTGCCAGCAGTCAGGGGACAGCCTCCTACGAGCAGTACTTC. It specifies CASSQGTASYEQYF.

This clonotype has at least ten counts. The genes are TRBV28 and TRBJ1-3, with a weak D call TRBD1 (6 bases). With 6 bases removed from V and 0 bases from J, the gap between germline ends came to 12 bases. The germline V gene encodes CDR1 MDHEN and CDR2 SYDVKM. The CDR3 has 15 residues. CDR3 amino acids: CASSSTGTSGNTIYF. CDR3 coding DNA: TGTGCCAGCAGCTCAACAGGGACCTCTGGAAACACCATATATTTT.

This clonotype has at least ten counts. The chain is built from TRBV12-3 or TRBV12-4 and TRBJ1-1, with D possibly matching TRBD1 (6 bases). The V end lost 6 bases, the J end lost 6 bases, and 17 bases lay between the germline ends. The CDR3 contains 14 residues. The CDR3 DNA reads as TGTGCCAGCAGGTCCAACAGGGTAATCTCTGAAGCTTTCTTT. Its translation: CASRSNRVISEAFF.

This clonotype was counted many times. The chain links TRBV9 to TRBJ1-1; maybe TRBD1 (5 bases). CDR1 is SGDLS, CDR2 YYNGEE, per germline. V was trimmed by 0 bases and J by 5 bases, leaving 11 bases between them. The CDR3 has 14 amino acids. The CDR3 spells CASSVGPGGTEAFF. CDR3 DNA sequence: TGTGCCAGCAGCGTAGGGCCCGGGGGGACTGAAGCTTTCTTT.

In its sample, this clonotype was seen many times. This chain joins TRBV28 and TRBJ2-5, with D possibly matching TRBD2 (6 bases). The CDR3 is 11 amino acids. V lost 4 bases and J 10 bases, leaving 10 bases between the germline ends. Germline-derived CDR1 and CDR2 are MDHEN and SYDVKM. The CDR3 loop reads CASSSRGYQYF. CDR3 coding DNA: TGTGCCAGCAGTTCCCGGGGGTACCAGTACTTC.

This clonotype was counted many times. The chain employs TRBV6-5 and TRBJ2-7; D assignment may be TRBD1 or TRBD2 (5 bases each). Germline V gene sequence: CDR1 MNHEY, CDR2 SVGAGI. This CDR3 is 14 amino acids long. The V gene lost 4 bases and the J gene lost 5 bases, with 15 bases spanning the gap. In DNA form, the CDR3 reads TGTGCCAGCAGTTTTAGCGCAGGGCGAAACGAGCAGTACTTC. It translates to CASSFSAGRNEQYF.

This clonotype was seen at least ten times. The chain carries TRBV5-1 and TRBJ1-1; D uncertain. Germline assignment: CDR1 SGHRS and CDR2 YFSETQ. V shed 0 bases and J shed 1 base, with 13 bases lying between them. The CDR3 contains 16 residues. The CDR3 region has the DNA TGCGCCAGCAGCTTGGCCCGGCCAGGTCGGAACACTGAAGCTTTCTTT. Encoded protein: CASSLARPGRNTEAFF.

This clonotype was seen ten or more times. The rearrangement uses TRBV6-1 and TRBJ1-2; 7 bases fit TRBD1. J lost 0 bases, V lost 7 bases, and 5 bases had no gene match. Germline V CDR1 and CDR2: MNHNS, SASEGT. The CDR3 spans 14 residues. The CDR3 nucleotides read TGTGCCAGCACCCTGACAGGGACTAACTATGGCTACACCTTC. Translating gives CASTLTGTNYGYTF.

In its sample, this clonotype was seen many times. J is TRBJ2-4 and V is TRBV6-5; 9 nucleotides agree with TRBD1. The trim removed 9 bases at V and 8 bases at J, leaving 11 bases unmatched. CDR1 is MNHEY, CDR2 SVGAGI, per germline. The CDR3 length is 14 residues. The CDR3 loop reads CASRQGQGRDIQYF. As DNA, the CDR3 is TGTGCCAGTAGACAGGGACAGGGAAGGGACATTCAGTACTTC.

This chain connects TRBV19 to TRBJ2-4, with D possibly called TRBD1 or TRBD2 (5 bases each). V was clipped by 4 bases and J by 10 bases, with 29 bases between them. The CDR3 has 18 amino acids. Germline V lookup: CDR1 LNHDA, CDR2 SQIVND (reference sequence). CDR3: CASSRSRYHGASQRIQYF. Written as DNA, the CDR3 is TGTGCCAGTAGTAGGAGTAGGTACCATGGGGCTAGCCAAAGGATTCAGTACTTC.

Ten or more counts support this clonotype. V is TRBV7-9 and J is TRBJ1-1, with TRBD1 as a possible D gene (6 bases). The CDR3 has 12 residues. V was trimmed by 4 bases and J by 8 bases, leaving 11 bases between them. Per the germline V gene, CDR1 is SEHNR and CDR2 is FQNEAQ (reference sequence). The CDR3: CASSSGQPEAFF. In nucleotides, the CDR3 is TGTGCCAGCAGCTCCGGACAGCCAGAAGCTTTCTTT. Together with reference TRBV7-9 and TRBJ1-1, the CDR3 gives the full variable domain: DTGVSQNPRHKITKRGQNVTFRCDPISEHNRLYWYRQTLGQGPEFLTYFQNEAQLEKSRLLSDRFSAERPKGSFSTLEIQRTEQGDSAMYLCASSSGQPEAFFGQGTRLTVV.